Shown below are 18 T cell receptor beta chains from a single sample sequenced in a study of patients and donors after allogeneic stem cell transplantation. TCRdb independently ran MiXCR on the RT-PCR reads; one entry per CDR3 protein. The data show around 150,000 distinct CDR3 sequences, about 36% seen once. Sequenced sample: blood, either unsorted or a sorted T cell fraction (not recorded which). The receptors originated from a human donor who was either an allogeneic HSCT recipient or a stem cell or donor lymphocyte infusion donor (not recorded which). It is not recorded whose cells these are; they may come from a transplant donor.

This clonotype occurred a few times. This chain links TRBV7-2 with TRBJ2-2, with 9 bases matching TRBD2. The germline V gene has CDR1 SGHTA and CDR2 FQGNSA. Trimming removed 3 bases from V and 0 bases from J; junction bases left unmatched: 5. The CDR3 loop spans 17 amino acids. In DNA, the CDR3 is TGTGCCAGCAGCTTCACCTTAGCGGGAGCGAACACCGGGGAGCTGTTTTTT. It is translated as CASSFTLAGANTGELFF. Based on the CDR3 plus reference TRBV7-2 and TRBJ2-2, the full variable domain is GAGVSQSPSNKVTEKGKDVELRCDPISGHTALYWYRQSLGQGLEFLIYFQGNSAPDKSGLPSDRFSAERTGGSVSTLTIQRTQQEDSAVYLCASSFTLAGANTGELFFGEGSRLTVL.

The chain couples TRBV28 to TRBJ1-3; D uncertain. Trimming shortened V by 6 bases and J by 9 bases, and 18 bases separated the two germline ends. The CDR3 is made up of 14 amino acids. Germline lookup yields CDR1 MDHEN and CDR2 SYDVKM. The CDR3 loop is CASSQDRELPTIYF. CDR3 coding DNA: TGTGCCAGCAGCCAGGACCGGGAGCTACCCACCATATATTTT.

The CDR3 here is CATSRGDRANSPLHF. In DNA form, the CDR3 reads TGTGCCACCAGCAGAGGAGACAGGGCGAATTCACCCCTCCACTTT. The J gene is TRBJ1-6, the V gene TRBV15; 7 bases are shared with TRBD1. Germline CDR1 reads LNHNV; CDR2 reads YYDKDF (reference sequence). The trim removed 1 base at V and 7 bases at J, leaving 4 bases unmatched. The CDR3 runs to 15 residues.

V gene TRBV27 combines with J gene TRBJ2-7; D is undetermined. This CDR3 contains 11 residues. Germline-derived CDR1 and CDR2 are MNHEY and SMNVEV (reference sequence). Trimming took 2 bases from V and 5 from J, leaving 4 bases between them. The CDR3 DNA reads TGTGCCAGCAGTTTACGGAACGAGCAGTACTTC. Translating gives CASSLRNEQYF.

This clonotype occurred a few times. The CDR3 is CSVGIGTGYGYTF. CDR3 bases: TGCAGCGTTGGAATTGGGACAGGCTATGGCTACACCTTC. The rearrangement links TRBV29-1 to TRBJ1-2; TRBD1 aligns across 8 bases. The CDR3 contains 13 residues. The V and J ends lost 4 bases and 4 bases, in that order; junction bases with no gene match: 5. CDR1 and CDR2 (germline): SQVTM, ANQGSEA.

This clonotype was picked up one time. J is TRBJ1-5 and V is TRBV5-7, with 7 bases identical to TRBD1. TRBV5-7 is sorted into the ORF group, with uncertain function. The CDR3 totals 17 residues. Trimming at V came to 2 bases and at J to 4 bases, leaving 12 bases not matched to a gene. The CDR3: CASSFLPDRNLNQPQHF. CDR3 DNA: TGTGCCAGCAGCTTCCTCCCGGACAGGAACTTAAATCAGCCCCAGCATTTT.

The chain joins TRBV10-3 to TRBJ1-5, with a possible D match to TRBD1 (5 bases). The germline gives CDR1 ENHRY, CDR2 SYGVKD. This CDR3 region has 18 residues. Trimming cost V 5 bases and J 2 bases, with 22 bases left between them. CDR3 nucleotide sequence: TGTGCCATCAGTCCCCGCCGGGAACTGGGGGGGGGCAATCAGCCCCAGCATTTT. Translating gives CAISPRRELGGGNQPQHF.

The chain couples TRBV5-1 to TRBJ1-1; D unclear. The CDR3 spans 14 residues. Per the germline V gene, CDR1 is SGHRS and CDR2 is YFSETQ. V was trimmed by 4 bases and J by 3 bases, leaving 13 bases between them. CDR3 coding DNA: TGCGCCAGCAGCCCCGGATGGGGAGACACTGAAGCTTTCTTT. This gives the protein CASSPGWGDTEAFF.

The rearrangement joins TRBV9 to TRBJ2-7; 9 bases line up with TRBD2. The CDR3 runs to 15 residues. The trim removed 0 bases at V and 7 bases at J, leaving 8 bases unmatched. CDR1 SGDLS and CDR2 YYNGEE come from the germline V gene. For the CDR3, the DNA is TGTGCCAGCAGCGTAGACGGGCTAGCGGGGAAAGAGCAGTACTTC. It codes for CASSVDGLAGKEQYF.

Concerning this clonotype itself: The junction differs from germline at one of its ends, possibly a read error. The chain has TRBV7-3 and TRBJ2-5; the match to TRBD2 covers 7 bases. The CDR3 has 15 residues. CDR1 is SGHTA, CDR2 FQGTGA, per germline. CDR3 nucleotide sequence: TGTGCCAGCAGCTTAACCGGGACTAATCAAGAGGCCCAGTACTTC. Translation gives CASSLTGTNQEAQYF.

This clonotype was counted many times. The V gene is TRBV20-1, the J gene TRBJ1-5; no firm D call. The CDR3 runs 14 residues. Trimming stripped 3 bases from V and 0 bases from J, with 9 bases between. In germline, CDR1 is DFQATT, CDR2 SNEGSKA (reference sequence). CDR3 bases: TGCAGTGCTAGTCTTGGCTATAGCAATCAGCCCCAGCATTTT. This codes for CSASLGYSNQPQHF.

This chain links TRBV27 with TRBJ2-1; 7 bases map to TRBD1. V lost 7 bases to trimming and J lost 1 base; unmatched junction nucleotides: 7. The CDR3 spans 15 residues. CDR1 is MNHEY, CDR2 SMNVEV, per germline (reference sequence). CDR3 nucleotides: TGTGCCAGCAAGCCCCAGGGGGTGTCCTACAATGAGCAGTTCTTC. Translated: CASKPQGVSYNEQFF.

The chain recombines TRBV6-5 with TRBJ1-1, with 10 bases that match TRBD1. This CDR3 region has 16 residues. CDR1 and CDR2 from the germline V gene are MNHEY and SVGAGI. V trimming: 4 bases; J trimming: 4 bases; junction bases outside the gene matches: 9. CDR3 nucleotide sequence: TGTGCCAGCAGTTCGACTCCCGGGGACAGGGGCACTGAAGCTTTCTTT. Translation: CASSSTPGDRGTEAFF.

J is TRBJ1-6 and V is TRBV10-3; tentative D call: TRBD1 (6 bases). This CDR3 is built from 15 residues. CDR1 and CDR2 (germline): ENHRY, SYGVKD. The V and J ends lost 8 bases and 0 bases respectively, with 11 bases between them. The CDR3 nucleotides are TGTGCCATCGGGGGGCCGAGCTCCTATAATTCACCCCTCCACTTT. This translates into CAIGGPSSYNSPLHF.

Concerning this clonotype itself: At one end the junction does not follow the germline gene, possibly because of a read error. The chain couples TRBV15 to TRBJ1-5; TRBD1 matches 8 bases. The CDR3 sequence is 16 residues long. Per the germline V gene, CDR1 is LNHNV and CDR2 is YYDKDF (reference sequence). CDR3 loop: CATSRVGQVGSQPQHF. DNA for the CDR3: TGTGCCACCAGCAGAGTGGGACAGGTGGGATCTCAGCCCCAGCACTTT.

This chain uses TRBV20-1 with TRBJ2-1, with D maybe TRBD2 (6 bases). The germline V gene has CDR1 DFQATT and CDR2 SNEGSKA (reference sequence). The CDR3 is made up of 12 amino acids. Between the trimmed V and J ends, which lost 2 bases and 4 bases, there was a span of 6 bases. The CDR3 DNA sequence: TGCAGTGCTAGACGGGGGTACAATGAGCAGTTCTTC. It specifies CSARRGYNEQFF.

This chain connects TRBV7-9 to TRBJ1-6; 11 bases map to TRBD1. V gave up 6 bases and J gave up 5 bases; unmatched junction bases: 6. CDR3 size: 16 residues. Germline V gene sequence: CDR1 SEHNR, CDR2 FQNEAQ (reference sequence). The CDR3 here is CASRPGQGVDNSPLHF. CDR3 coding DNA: TGTGCCAGCAGACCGGGACAGGGGGTAGATAATTCACCCCTCCACTTT.

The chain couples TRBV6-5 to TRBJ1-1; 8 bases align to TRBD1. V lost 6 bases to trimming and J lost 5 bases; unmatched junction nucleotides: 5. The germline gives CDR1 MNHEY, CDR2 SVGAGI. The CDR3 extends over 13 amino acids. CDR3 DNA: TGTGCCAGCAGACAGGGGGACGGGACTGAAGCTTTCTTT. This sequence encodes CASRQGDGTEAFF.